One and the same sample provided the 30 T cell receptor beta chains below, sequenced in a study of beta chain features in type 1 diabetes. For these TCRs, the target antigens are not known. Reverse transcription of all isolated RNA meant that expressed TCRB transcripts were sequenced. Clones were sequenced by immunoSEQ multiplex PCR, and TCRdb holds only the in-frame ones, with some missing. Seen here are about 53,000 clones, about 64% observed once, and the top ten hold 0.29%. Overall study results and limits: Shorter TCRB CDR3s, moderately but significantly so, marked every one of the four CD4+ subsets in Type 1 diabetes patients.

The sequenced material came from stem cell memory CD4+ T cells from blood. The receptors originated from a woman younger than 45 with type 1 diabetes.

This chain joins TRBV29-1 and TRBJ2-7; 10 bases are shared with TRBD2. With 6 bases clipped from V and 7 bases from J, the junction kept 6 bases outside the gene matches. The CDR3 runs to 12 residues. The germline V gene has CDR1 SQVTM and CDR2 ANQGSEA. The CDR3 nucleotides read TGCAGCGTCCAGCGGGAGGGCGATGAGCAGTACTTC. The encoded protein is CSVQREGDEQYF.

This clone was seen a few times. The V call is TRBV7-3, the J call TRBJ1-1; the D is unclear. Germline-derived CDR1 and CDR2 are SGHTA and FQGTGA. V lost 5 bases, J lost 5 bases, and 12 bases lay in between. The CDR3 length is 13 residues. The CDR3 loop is CASSHGSITEAFF. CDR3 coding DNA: TGTGCCAGCAGCCATGGGAGTATAACTGAAGCTTTCTTT.

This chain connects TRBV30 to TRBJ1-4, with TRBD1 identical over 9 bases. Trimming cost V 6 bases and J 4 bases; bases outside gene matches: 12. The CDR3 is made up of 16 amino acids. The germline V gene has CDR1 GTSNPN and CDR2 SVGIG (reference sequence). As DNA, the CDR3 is TGTGCCTGTCCTCAGGGACAGGGAGGTTTTAATGAAAAACTGTTTTTT. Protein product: CACPQGQGGFNEKLFF. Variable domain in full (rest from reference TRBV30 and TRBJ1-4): SQTIHQWPATLVQPVGSPLSLECTVEGTSNPNLYWYRQAAGRGLQLLFYSVGIGQISSEVPQNLSASRPQDRQFILSSKKLLLSDSGFYLCACPQGQGGFNEKLFFGSGTQLSVL.

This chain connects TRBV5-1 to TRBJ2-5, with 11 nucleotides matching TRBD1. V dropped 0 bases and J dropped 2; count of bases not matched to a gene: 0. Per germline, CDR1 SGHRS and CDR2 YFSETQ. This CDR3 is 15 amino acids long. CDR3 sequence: CASSLGDRGQETQYF. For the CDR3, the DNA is TGCGCCAGCAGCTTGGGGGACAGGGGGCAAGAGACCCAGTACTTC.

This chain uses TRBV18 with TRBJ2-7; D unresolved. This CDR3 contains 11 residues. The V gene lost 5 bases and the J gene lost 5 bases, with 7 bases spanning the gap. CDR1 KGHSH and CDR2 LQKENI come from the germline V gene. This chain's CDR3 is CASSSFDEQYF. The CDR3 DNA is TGTGCCAGCTCATCGTTCGACGAGCAGTACTTC.

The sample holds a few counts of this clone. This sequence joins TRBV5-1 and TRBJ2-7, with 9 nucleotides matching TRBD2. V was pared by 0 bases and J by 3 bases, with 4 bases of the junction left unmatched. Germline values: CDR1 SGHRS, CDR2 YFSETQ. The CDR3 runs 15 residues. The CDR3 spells CASSLGGTSSYEQYF. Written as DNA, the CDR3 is TGCGCCAGCAGCTTGGGCGGGACTAGCAGCTACGAGCAGTACTTC.

CDR3 sequence reads: CASSLVTSRGYEQYF. The CDR3 DNA reads TGCGCCAGCAGCTTGGTGACTAGCCGGGGCTACGAGCAGTACTTC. This chain joins TRBV5-1 and TRBJ2-7; 7 bases are a match to TRBD2. V shed 0 bases, J shed 3 bases, and the junction held 6 bases outside the gene matches. Looked up from germline, CDR1 is SGHRS and CDR2 is YFSETQ. This CDR3 region has 15 residues.

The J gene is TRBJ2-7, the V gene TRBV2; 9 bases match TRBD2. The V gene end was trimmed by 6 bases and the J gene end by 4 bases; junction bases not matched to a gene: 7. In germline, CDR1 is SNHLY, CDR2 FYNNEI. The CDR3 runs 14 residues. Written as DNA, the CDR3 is TGTGCCAGCAGCCCCCCAGCGGGAGGTTACGAGCAGTACTTC. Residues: CASSPPAGGYEQYF.

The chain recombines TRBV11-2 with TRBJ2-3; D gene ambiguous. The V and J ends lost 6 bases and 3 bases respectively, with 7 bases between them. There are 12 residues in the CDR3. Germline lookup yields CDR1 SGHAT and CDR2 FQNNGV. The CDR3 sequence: CASSSQTDTQYF. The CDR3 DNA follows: TGTGCCAGCAGTTCCCAAACAGATACGCAGTATTTT.

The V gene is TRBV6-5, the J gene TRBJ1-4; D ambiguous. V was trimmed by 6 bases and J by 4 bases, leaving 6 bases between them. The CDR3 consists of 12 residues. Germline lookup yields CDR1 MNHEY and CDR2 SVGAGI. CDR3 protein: CASRADNEKLFF. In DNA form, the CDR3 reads TGTGCCAGCAGGGCAGATAATGAAAAACTGTTTTTT.

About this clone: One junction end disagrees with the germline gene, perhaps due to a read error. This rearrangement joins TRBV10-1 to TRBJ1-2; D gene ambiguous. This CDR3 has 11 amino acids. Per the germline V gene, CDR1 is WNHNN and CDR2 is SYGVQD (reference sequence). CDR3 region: CARSEGVGYTF. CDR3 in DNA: TGCGCCAGAAGTGAAGGAGTGGGCTACACCTTC.

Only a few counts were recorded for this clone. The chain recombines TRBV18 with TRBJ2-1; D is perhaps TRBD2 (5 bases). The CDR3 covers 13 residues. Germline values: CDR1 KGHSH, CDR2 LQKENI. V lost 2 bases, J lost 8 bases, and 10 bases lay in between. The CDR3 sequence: CASSPSDFHEQFF. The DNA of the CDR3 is TGTGCCAGCTCACCATCGGACTTCCATGAGCAGTTCTTC.

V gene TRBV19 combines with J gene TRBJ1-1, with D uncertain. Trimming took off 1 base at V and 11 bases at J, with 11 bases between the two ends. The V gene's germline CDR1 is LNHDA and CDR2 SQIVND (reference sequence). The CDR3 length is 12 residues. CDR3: CASSIVEGRAFF. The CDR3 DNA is TGTGCCAGTAGTATAGTAGAGGGCCGCGCTTTCTTT.

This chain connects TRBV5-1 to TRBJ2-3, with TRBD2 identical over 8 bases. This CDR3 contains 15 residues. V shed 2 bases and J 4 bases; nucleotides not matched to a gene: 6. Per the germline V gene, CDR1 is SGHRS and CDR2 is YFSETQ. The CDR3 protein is CASSFIAGGPDTQYF. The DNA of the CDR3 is TGCGCCAGCAGCTTCATTGCGGGAGGCCCAGATACGCAGTATTTT. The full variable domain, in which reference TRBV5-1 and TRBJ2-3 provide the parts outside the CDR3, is KAGVTQTPRYLIKTRGQQVTLSCSPISGHRSVSWYQQTPGQGLQFLFEYFSETQRNKGNFPGRFSGRQFSNSRSEMNVSTLELGDSALYLCASSFIAGGPDTQYFGPGTRLTVL.

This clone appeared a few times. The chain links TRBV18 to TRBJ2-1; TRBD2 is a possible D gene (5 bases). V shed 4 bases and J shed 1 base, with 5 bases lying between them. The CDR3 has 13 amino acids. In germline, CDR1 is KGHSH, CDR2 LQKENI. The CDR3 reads CASSLASYNEQFF. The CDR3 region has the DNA TGTGCCAGCTCACTAGCGTCCTACAATGAGCAGTTCTTC.

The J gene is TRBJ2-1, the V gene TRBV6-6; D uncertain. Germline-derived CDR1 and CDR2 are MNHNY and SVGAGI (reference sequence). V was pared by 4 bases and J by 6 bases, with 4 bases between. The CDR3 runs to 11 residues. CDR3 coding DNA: TGTGCCAGCAGTTCTAGCAATGAGCAGTTCTTC. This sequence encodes CASSSSNEQFF.

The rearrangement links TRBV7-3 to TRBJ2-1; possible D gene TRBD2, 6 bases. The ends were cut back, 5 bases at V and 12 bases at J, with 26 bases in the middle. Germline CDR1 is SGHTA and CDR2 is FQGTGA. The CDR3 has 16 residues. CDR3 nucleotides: TGTGCCAGCAGCGCTAATAGCGGAACCTCTCCCGTCGGGCAGTTCTTC. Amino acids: CASSANSGTSPVGQFF.

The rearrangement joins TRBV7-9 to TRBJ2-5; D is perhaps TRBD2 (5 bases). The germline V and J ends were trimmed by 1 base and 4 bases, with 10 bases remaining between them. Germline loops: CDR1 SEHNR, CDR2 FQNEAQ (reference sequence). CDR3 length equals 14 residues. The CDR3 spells CASSLVSAGETQYF. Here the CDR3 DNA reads TGTGCCAGCAGCTTAGTATCGGCGGGAGAGACCCAGTACTTC. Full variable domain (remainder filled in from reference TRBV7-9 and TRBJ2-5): DTGVSQNPRHKITKRGQNVTFRCDPISEHNRLYWYRQTLGQGPEFLTYFQNEAQLEKSRLLSDRFSAERPKGSFSTLEIQRTEQGDSAMYLCASSLVSAGETQYFGPGTRLLVL.

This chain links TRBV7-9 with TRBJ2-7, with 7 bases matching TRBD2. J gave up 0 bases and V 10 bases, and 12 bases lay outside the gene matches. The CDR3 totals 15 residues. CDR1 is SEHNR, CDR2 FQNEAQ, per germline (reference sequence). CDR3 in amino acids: CATTLLAANSYEQYF. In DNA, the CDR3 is TGTGCCACCACATTGCTAGCGGCAAACTCCTACGAGCAGTACTTC.

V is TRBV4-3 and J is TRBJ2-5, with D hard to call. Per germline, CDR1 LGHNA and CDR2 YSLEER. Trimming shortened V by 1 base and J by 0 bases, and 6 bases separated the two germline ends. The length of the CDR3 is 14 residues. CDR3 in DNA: TGCGCCAGCAGCCAAGGCGGTCACCAAGAGACCCAGTACTTC. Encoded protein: CASSQGGHQETQYF.

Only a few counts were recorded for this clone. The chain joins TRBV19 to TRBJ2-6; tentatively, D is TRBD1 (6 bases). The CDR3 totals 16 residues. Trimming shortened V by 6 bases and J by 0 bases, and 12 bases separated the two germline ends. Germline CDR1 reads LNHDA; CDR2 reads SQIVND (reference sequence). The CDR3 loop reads CASSTGHSSGANVLTF. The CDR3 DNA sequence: TGTGCCAGTAGCACGGGACACAGCTCTGGGGCCAACGTCCTGACTTTC.

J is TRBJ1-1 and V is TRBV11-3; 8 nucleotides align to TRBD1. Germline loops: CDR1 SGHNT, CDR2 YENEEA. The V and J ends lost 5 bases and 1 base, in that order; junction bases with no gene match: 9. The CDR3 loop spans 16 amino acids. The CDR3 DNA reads TGTGCCAGCAGCCTAACGGACAGGGCGGAGAACACTGAAGCTTTCTTT. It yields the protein CASSLTDRAENTEAFF.

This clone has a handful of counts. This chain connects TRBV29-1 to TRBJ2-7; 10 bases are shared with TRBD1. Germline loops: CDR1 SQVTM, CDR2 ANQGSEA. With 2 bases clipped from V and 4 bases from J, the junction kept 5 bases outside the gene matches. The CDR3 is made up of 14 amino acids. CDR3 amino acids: CSVETGQGLYEQYF. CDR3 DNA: TGCAGCGTTGAAACGGGACAGGGGTTGTACGAGCAGTACTTC.

The CDR3 DNA reads as TGTGCCAGCAGCTTAATTCCTGTGACAGCCTCTTTCTATGGCTACACCTTC. Amino acid sequence: CASSLIPVTASFYGYTF. V gene TRBV7-3 combines with J gene TRBJ1-2; a weak D match, TRBD1 (5 bases). The V gene's germline CDR1 is SGHTA and CDR2 FQGTGA. The CDR3 consists of 17 residues. V was pared by 1 base and J by 4 bases, with 19 bases between.

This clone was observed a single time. Here the CDR3 reads CASSPHVTSGVITDTQYF. The CDR3 DNA follows: TGCGCCAGCAGCCCCCATGTCACCAGCGGGGTAATCACAGATACGCAGTATTTT. The chain carries TRBV5-1 and TRBJ2-3, with TRBD2 matching 7 bases. The CDR3 contains 18 residues. V lost 4 bases and J lost 2; bases outside the gene matches: 16. Germline CDR1 reads SGHRS; CDR2 reads YFSETQ.

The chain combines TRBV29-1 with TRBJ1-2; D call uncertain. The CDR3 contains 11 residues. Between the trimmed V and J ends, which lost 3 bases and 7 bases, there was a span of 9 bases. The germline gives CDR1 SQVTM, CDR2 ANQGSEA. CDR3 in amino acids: CSVERDVGYTF. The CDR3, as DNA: TGCAGCGTTGAGAGGGATGTTGGCTACACCTTC.

CDR3 DNA sequence: TGTGCCAGCACCATCGGGGGGGTCCACTATGGCTACACCTTC. This codes for CASTIGGVHYGYTF. This chain connects TRBV5-4 to TRBJ1-2; a weak D match, TRBD1 (5 bases). This CDR3 is built from 14 residues. The ends were cut back, 6 bases at V and 3 bases at J, with 15 bases in the middle. Germline CDR1 reads SGHNT; CDR2 reads YYREEE (reference sequence). The complete variable domain, with remaining parts taken from reference TRBV5-4 and TRBJ1-2, reads ETGVTQSPTHLIKTRGQQVTLRCSSQSGHNTVSWYQQALGQGPQFIFQYYREEENGRGNFPPRFSGLQFPNYSSELNVNALELDDSALYLCASTIGGVHYGYTFGSGTRLTVV.

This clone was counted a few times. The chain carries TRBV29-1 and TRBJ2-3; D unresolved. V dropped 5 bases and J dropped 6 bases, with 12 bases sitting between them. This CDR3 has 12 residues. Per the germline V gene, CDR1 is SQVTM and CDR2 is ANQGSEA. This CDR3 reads CSVNPRSDTQYF. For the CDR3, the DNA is TGCAGCGTTAATCCTCGGTCCGATACGCAGTATTTT.

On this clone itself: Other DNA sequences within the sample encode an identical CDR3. CDR3 protein: CASSLAGTEETQYF. The CDR3 bases are TGCGCCAGCAGCTTGGCCGGGACAGAAGAGACCCAGTACTTC. This chain connects TRBV5-1 to TRBJ2-5; 7 bases align to TRBD1. The CDR3 has 14 residues. CDR1 is SGHRS and CDR2 is YFSETQ in the germline V gene. V shed 0 bases and J 3 bases; nucleotides not matched to a gene: 2.

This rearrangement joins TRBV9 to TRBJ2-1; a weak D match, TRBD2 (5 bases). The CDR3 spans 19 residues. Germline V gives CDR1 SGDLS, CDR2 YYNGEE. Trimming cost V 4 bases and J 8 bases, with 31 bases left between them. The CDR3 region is CASSPAISTPGGTQDEQFF. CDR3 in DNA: TGTGCCAGCAGCCCAGCGATTTCGACCCCAGGAGGAACCCAGGATGAGCAGTTCTTC.